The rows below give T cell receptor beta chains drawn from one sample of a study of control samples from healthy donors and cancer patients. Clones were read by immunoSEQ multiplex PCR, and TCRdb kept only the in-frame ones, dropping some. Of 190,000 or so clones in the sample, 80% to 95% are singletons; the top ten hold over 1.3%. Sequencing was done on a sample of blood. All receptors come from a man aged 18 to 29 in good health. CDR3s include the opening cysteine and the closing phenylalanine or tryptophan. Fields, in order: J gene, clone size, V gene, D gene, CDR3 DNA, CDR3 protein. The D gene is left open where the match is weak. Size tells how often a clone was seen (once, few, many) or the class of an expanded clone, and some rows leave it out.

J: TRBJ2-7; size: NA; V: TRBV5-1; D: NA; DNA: TGCGCCAGCAGCTTCGGGACGGCCGACCCGAGCTCCTACGAGCAGTACTTC; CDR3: CASSFGTADPSSYEQYF
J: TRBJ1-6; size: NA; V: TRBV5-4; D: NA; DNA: TGTGCCAGCAGCTTGTGGGGCAGGGAGAGTTCACCCCTCCACTTT; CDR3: CASSLWGRESSPLHF
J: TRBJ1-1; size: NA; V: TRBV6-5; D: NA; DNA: TGTGCCAGCACTAAATGGGGTTTGGGGACGATAGAAGCTTTCTTT; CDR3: CASTKWGLGTIEAFF
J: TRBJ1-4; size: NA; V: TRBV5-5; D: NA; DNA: TGTGCCAGCAGCTTCCGGGTTGGGGATGAAAAACTGTTTTTT; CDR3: CASSFRVGDEKLFF
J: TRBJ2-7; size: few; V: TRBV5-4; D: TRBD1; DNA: TGTGCCAGCAGCGGCCGGGACAGGTCCTACGAGCAGTACTTC; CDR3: CASSGRDRSYEQYF
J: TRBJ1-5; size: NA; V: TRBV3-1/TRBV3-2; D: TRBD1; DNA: TGTGCCAGCAGCCTCCGGGACAGGGGGGATCAGCCCCAGCATTTT; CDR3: CASSLRDRGDQPQHF
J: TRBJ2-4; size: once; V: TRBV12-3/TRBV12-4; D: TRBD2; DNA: TGTGCCAGCAGAACTAGCGGGCTTCCTCCGTACTTC; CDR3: CASRTSGLPPYF
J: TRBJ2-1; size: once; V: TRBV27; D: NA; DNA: TGTGCCAGCAGTTTGGTTTCGGGATGGGCGACCTACAATGAGCAGTTCTTC; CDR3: CASSLVSGWATYNEQFF
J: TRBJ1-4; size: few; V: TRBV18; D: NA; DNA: TGTGCCAGCTCACCAATACAGGCAACTAATGAAAAACTGTTTTTT; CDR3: CASSPIQATNEKLFF
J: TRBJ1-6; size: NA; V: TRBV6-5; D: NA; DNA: TGTGCCAGCAGTATGGAGTTCAATTCACCCCTCCACTTT; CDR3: CASSMEFNSPLHF
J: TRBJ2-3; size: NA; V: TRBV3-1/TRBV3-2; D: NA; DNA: TGTGCCAGCAGCCAAGATGGCCACAGGGATACGCAGTATTTT; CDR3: CASSQDGHRDTQYF
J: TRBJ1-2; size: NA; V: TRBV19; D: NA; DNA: TGTGCCAGTAGCCTCTCCCGTGGCTATGGCTACACCTTC; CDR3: CASSLSRGYGYTF
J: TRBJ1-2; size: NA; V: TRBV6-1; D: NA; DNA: TGTGCCAGCAGTGATCTGGGCAGGGCCTCCTATGGCTACACCTTC; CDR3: CASSDLGRASYGYTF
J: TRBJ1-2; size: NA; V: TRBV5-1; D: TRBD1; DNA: TGCGCCAGCAGCTTGGTGCAGGGGGCTGTCTATGGCTACACCTTC; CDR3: CASSLVQGAVYGYTF
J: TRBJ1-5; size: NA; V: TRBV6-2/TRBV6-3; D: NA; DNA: TGTGCCAGCAGCCCAGGAGATTTAGAACATCAGCCCCAGCATTTT; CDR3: CASSPGDLEHQPQHF
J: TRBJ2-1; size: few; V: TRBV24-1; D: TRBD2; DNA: TGTGCCACCGCTGGGGTGGCGGGGGGCAGGTATAATGAGCAGTTCTTC; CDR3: CATAGVAGGRYNEQFF
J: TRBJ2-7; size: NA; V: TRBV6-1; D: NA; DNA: TGTGCCAGCAGTGATGAGTGGGCAGGTTCTTACTACGAGCAGTACTTC; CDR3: CASSDEWAGSYYEQYF
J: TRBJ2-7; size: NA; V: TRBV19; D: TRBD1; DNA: TGTGCCAGTAGCCCTCCGGGACAGTCCTACGAGCAGTACTTC; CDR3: CASSPPGQSYEQYF
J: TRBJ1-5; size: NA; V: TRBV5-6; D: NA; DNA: TGTGCCAGCAGCCCATCCGGGCGATCATCTCGAAGCAATCAGCCCCAGCATTTT; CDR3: CASSPSGRSSRSNQPQHF
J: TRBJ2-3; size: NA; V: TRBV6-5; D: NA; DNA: TGTGCCAGTCGGTTTGACCTCACAGATACGCAGTATTTT; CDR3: CASRFDLTDTQYF
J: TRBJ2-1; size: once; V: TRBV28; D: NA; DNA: TGTGCCAGCAGTCCCCAGGGGAAGGGATACAATGAGCAGTTCTTC; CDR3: CASSPQGKGYNEQFF
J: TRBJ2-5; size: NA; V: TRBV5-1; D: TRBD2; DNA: TGCGCCAGCAGATTGAGGGCTAGCGGGGGTCCTAAGCAAGAGACCCAGTACTTC; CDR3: CASRLRASGGPKQETQYF
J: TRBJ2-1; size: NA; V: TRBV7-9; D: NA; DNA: TGTGCCAGCAGCTCCCGCAATGAGCAGTTCTTC; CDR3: CASSSRNEQFF